This TCR beta chain was captured in a study of identical twins (dated by TCRdb to between 2015 and 2016). Describing the broader study: TCR alpha and beta repertoires from monozygotic twins, unrelated adults of various ages and cord blood were deep-sequenced to test whether fetal clonotypes persist. To rule out contamination, the twin experiments were replicated at different times with different library preparation protocols. The investigation overall reported the following: Zero-insertion analyses could be partly confounded by invariant T cells such as MAIT and iNKT, though diverse VJ usage argued against such confounding for most clonotypes. The excess sharing between twins in beta out-of-frame sequences was weaker because fewer shared sequences reduced the signal-to-noise ratio. Compared with coincidental sharing between unrelated individuals, out-of-frame TCR alpha sequences shared between twins had an excess of sequences with low generation probability. Conclusions relied on cross-sectional statistical analysis, since the same donors could not be followed over many years. Recombination models systematically underestimated out-of-frame TCR alpha sharing in monozygotic twins but agreed with sharing between unrelated individuals. Fewer insertions were carried by abundant cord blood beta clonotypes; a weaker similar trend was observed in young adult naive repertoires, while no such trend was observed in memory repertoires.

Via the germline V gene, CDR1 is MNHNS and CDR2 SASEGT. Inclusive of the bounding cysteine and phenylalanine, the CDR3 is 11 residues long. Solely the CDR3 DNA is kept, with 33 bases framed from the first base. V and J lose 6 bases and 5 bases, and a span of 7 bases separates them. Only healthy Caucasian donors were included. Three pairs of female monozygotic twins, all aged roughly 18 to 29 years, were included in the twin cohort. Miltenyi CD45RO+ enrichment and human naive T-cell isolation kits were used to isolate memory (CD45RO+) and naive T cells from PBMC. Comment on this clonotype: The antigen it binds to is not known. Per-base quality was not reported, and no clone a single base away is much larger than it.

Library construction relied on 5' RACE. TCRdb records Illumina HiSeq 2000 as the sequencer. A universal primer binding site was added through template switching, and the final cDNA carried a unique molecular identifier so that TCR cDNA molecules could be counted accurately. Specific primers in the conserved constant-segment region were used to synthesize first-strand cDNA for the TCR alpha and beta chains. To control for contamination, every cDNA library carried two barcodes: a SMART-Mk sample barcode plus Illumina barcodes. TruSeq adapter sequences along with Illumina sample barcodes were introduced in two successive PCR steps. The Illumina HiSeq platform was used with custom primers to sequence TCR alpha and beta cDNA libraries. The original methods were these. Raw reads were processed with MiGEC to extract unique molecular identifiers, and MiXCR was used to determine CDR3 positions. For each individual, recombination models were inferred using an EM algorithm with the repgenHMM and IGoR tools. Shared clonotypes were analyzed with the tcR package in R, and sharing was normalized by the product of cloneset sizes. Out-of-frame nonproductive sequences were analyzed to study raw recombination free of thymic and clonal selection effects. Starting from the raw public reads, TCRdb applied fastp trimming at Q25, assembled clones with MiXCR and retained in-frame beta chains. Entries are consolidated by CDR3 protein sequence, retaining the most common genes and DNA. TCRdb, not the original authors, processed these V and J calls. The sample table records some 200,000 distinct CDR3 sequences; 6% to 9% of these occur just once. The ten largest clones capture 1.5% to 2.5% of the sample.

These data were likewise used in another study, on yellow fever vaccine responses in identical twins. As the second study states: The T cell response to vaccination in identical twins was reported by the authors to appear partly convergent and partly personalized. Focusing on identical twins, the study followed the T cell clones that responded to the vaccine, and did so with precision.

The sequencing input was memory (CD45RO+) T cells sorted from blood. Sample cell subset or site, as interpreted from the label and publication: CD45RO+ enriched T cells. The rearranged chain carries TRBV6-1 and TRBJ1-1, with an unclear D gene assignment. The TCR originated in a woman aged 18 to 35 in good health. The CDR3 has the sequence CASREITEAFF. The DNA sequence is given as TGTGCCAGCAGGGAGATTACTGAAGCTTTCTTT.